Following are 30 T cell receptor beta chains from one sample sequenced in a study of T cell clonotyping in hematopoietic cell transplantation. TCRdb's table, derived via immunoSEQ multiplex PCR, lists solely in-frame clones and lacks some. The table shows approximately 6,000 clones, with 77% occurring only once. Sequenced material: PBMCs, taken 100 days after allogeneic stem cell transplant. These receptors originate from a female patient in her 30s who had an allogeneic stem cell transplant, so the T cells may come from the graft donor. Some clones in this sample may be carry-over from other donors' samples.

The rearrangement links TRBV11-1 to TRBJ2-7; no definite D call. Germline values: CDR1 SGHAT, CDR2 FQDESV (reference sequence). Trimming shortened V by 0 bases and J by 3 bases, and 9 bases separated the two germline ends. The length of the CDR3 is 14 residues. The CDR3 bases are TGTGCCAGCAGCTTAGCTATGGCTCTCTACGAGCAGTACTTC. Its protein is CASSLAMALYEQYF.

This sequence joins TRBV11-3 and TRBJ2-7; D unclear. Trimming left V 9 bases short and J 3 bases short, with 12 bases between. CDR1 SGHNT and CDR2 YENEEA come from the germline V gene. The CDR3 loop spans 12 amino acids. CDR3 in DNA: TGTGCCAGTGAGAGCCAGCTCTACGAGCAGTACTTC. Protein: CASESQLYEQYF. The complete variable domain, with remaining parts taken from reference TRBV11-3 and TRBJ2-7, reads EAGVVQSPRYKIIEKKQPVAFWCNPISGHNTLYWYLQNLGQGPELLIRYENEEAVDDSQLPKDRFSAERLKGVDSTLKIQPAELGDSAVYLCASESQLYEQYFGPGTRLTVT.

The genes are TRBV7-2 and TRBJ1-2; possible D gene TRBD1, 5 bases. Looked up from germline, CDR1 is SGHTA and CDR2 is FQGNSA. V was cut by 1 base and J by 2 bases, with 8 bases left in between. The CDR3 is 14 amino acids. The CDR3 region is CASSLGGGNYGYTF. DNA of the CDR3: TGTGCCAGCAGCTTAGGGGGCGGGAACTATGGCTACACCTTC.

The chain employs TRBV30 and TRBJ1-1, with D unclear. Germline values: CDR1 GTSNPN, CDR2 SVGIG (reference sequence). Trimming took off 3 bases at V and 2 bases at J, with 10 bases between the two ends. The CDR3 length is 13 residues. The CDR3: CAWSVRRNTEAFF. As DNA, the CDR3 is TGTGCCTGGAGCGTGAGAAGAAACACTGAAGCTTTCTTT.

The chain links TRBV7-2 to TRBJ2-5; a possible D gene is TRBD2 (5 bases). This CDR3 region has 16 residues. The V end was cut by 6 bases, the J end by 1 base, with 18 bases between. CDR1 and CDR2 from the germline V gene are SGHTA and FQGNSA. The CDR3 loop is CASSLQPGSLQETQYF. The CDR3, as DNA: TGTGCCAGCAGTCTCCAGCCGGGGTCACTCCAAGAGACCCAGTACTTC. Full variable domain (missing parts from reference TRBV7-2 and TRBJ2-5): GAGVSQSPSNKVTEKGKDVELRCDPISGHTALYWYRQSLGQGLEFLIYFQGNSAPDKSGLPSDRFSAERTGGSVSTLTIQRTQQEDSAVYLCASSLQPGSLQETQYFGPGTRLLVL.

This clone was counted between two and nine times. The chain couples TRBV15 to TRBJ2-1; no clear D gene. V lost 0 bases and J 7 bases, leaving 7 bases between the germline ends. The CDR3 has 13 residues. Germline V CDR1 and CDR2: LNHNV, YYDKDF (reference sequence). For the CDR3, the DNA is TGTGCCACCAGCAGAGATTGGGGTAATGAGCAGTTCTTC. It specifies CATSRDWGNEQFF.

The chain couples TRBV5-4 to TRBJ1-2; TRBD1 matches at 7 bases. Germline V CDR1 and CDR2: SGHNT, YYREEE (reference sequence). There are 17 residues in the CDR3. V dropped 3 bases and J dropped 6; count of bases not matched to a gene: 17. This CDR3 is CASSSGQARGMSDGYTF. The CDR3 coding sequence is TGTGCCAGCAGCTCAGGACAGGCCAGGGGGATGTCGGATGGCTACACCTTC. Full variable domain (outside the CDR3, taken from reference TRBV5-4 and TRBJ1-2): ETGVTQSPTHLIKTRGQQVTLRCSSQSGHNTVSWYQQALGQGPQFIFQYYREEENGRGNFPPRFSGLQFPNYSSELNVNALELDDSALYLCASSSGQARGMSDGYTFGSGTRLTVV.

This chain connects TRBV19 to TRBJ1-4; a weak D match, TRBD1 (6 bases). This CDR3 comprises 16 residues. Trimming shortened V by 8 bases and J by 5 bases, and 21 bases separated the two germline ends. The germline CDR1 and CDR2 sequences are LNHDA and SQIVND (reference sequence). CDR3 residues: CASGGSAGGRNEKLFF. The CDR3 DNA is TGTGCCAGTGGGGGATCGGCGGGGGGCAGGAATGAAAAACTGTTTTTT.

The CDR3 bases are TGTGCCAGCAGCTTACAGGGAGGAGGAAATCAGCCCCAGCATTTT. This translates into CASSLQGGGNQPQHF. The rearrangement uses TRBV7-2 and TRBJ1-5; D may be TRBD1 (5 bases). The CDR3 contains 15 residues. Germline values: CDR1 SGHTA, CDR2 FQGNSA. Trimming took 2 bases from V and 4 from J, leaving 12 bases between them.

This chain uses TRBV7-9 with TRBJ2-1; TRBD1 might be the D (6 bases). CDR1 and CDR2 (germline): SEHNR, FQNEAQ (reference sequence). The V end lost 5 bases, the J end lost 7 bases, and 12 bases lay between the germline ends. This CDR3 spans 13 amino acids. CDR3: CASSTYDRNEQFF. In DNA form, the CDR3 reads TGTGCCAGCAGCACCTACGACAGGAATGAGCAGTTCTTC.

CDR3 loop: CATSRDPRSTNEKLFF. The CDR3 nucleotides are TGTGCCACCAGCAGAGATCCCAGGTCAACTAATGAAAAACTGTTTTTT. The chain couples TRBV15 to TRBJ1-4; D remains unclear. The CDR3 contains 16 residues. The V gene's germline CDR1 is LNHNV and CDR2 YYDKDF (reference sequence). Deletions cut 0 bases from V and 0 bases from J, with 8 bases between. The complete variable domain, with remaining parts taken from reference TRBV15 and TRBJ1-4, reads DAMVIQNPRYQVTQFGKPVTLSCSQTLNHNVMYWYQQKSSQAPKLLFHYYDKDFNNEADTPDNFQSRRPNTSFCFLDIRSPGLGDTAMYLCATSRDPRSTNEKLFFGSGTQLSVL.

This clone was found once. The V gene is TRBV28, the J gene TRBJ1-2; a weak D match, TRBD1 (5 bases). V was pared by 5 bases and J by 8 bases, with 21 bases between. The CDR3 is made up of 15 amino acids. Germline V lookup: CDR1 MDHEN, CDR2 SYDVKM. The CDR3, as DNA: TGTGCCAGCAGTCCTCCCCCCGACAGCCCTCAGGGCTACACCTTC. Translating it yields CASSPPPDSPQGYTF.

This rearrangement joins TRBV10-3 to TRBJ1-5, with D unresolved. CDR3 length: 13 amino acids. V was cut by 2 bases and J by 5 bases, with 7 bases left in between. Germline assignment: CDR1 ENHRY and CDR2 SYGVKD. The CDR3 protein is CAISEGGYQPQHF. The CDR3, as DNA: TGTGCCATCAGTGAGGGCGGGTATCAGCCCCAGCATTTT.

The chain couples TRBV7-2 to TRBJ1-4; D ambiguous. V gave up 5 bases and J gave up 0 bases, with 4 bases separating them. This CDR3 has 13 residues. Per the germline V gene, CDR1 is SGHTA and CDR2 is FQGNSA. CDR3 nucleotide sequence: TGTGCCAGCAGCCTTGCAACTAATGAAAAACTGTTTTTT. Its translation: CASSLATNEKLFF.

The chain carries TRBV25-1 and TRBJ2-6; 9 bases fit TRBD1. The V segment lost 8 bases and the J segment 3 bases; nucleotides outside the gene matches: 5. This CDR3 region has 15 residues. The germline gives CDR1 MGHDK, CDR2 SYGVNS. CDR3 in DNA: TGTGCCAGCGTCGGGACAGGGAATGGGGCCAACGTCCTGACTTTC. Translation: CASVGTGNGANVLTF.

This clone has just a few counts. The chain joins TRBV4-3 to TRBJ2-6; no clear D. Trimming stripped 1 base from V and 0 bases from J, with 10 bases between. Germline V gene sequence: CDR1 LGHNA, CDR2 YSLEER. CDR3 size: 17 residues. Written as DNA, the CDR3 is TGCGCCAGCAGCCAAGGTCCCGGCCGCTCTGGGGCCAACGTCCTGACTTTC. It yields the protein CASSQGPGRSGANVLTF.

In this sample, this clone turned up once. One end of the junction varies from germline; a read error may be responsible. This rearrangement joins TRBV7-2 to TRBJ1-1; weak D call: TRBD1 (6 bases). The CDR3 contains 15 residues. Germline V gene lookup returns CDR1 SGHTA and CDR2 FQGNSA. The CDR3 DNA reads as TGCGCCAGCAGCCAGATAGGGACGAGGGGGGTGGAAGCTTTCTTT. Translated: CASSQIGTRGVEAFF.

The CDR3 sequence is CASRRDRGGGGELFF. CDR3 nucleotide sequence: TGTGCCAGCAGACGAGACAGGGGGGGAGGCGGGGAGCTGTTTTTT. This chain joins TRBV7-3 and TRBJ2-2, with 9 bases identical to TRBD1. J was trimmed by 7 bases and V by 6 bases; bases with no gene match: 9. This CDR3 is 15 amino acids long. The germline V gene has CDR1 SGHTA and CDR2 FQGTGA.

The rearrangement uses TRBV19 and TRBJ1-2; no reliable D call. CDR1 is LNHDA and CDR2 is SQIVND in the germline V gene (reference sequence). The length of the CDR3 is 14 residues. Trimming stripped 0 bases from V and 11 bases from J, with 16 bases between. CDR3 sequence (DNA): TGTGCCAGTAGTATAGATTTTGAGGTGTTAGATTACACCTTC. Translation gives CASSIDFEVLDYTF. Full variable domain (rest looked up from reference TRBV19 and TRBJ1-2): DGGITQSPKYLFRKEGQNVTLSCEQNLNHDAMYWYRQDPGQGLRLIYYSQIVNDFQKGDIAEGYSVSREKKESFPLTVTSAQKNPTAFYLCASSIDFEVLDYTFGSGTRLTVV.

The CDR3 loop reads CASSLMPSGETQYF. The CDR3 bases are TGTGCCAGCAGCTTAATGCCTAGCGGAGAGACCCAGTACTTC. The chain joins TRBV7-2 to TRBJ2-5; 7 nucleotides match TRBD2. Germline values: CDR1 SGHTA, CDR2 FQGNSA. V lost 2 bases, J lost 4 bases, and 4 bases stayed unmatched. This CDR3 is 14 amino acids long.

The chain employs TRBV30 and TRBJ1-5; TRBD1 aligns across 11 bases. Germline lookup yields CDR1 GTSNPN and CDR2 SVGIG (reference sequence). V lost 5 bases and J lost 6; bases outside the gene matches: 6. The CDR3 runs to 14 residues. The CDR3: CAWGIGTGGQPQHF. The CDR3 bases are TGTGCCTGGGGAATAGGGACAGGGGGTCAGCCCCAGCATTTT.

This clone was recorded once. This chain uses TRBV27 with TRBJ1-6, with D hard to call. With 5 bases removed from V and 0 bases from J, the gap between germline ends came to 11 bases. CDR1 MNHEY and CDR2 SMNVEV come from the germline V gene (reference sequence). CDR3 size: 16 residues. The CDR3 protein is CASSKMVGSYNSPLHF. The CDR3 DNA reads TGTGCCAGCAGTAAGATGGTAGGCTCCTATAATTCACCCCTCCACTTT.

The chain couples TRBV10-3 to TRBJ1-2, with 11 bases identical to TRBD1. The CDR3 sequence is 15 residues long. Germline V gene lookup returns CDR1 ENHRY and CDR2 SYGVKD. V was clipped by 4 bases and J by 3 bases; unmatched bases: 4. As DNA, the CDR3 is TGTGCCATCAGTGGGACAGGGGGCGCTGACTATGGCTACACCTTC. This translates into CAISGTGGADYGYTF.

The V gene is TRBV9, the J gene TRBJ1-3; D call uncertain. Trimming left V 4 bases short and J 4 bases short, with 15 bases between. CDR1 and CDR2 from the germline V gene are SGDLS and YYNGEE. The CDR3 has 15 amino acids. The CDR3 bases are TGTGCCAGCAGCCCTGGCCTGTCCCAGGGAAACACCATATATTTT. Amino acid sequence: CASSPGLSQGNTIYF.

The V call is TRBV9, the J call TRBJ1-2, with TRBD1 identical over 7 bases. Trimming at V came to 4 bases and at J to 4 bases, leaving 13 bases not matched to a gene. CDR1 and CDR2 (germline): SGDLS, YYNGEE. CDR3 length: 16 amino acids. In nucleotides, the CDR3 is TGTGCCAGCAGCCCTACCGACAGGGTCTTTAGCTATGGCTACACCTTC. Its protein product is CASSPTDRVFSYGYTF.

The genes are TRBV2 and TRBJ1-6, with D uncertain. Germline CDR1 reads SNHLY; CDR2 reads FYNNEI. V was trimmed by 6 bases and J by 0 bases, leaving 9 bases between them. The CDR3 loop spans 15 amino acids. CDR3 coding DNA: TGTGCCAGCAGCCCTAGAAGCTCCTATAATTCACCCCTCCACTTT. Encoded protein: CASSPRSSYNSPLHF. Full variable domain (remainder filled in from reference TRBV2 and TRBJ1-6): EPEVTQTPSHQVTQMGQEVILRCVPISNHLYFYWYRQILGQKVEFLVSFYNNEISEKSEIFDDQFSVERPDGSNFTLKIRSTKLEDSAMYFCASSPRSSYNSPLHFGNGTRLTVT.

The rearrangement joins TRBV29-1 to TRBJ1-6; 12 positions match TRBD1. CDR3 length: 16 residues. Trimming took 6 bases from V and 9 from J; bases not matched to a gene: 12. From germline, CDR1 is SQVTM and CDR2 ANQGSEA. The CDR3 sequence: CSVTSGTGGSGSPLHF. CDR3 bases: TGCAGCGTAACAAGCGGGACAGGGGGCTCTGGTTCACCCCTCCACTTT.

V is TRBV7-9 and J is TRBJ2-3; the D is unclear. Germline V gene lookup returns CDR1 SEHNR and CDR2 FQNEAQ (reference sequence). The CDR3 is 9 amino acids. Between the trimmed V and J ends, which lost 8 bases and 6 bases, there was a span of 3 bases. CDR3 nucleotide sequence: TGTGCCAGCTACGATACGCAGTATTTT. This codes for CASYDTQYF. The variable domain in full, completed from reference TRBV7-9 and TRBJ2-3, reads DTGVSQNPRHKITKRGQNVTFRCDPISEHNRLYWYRQTLGQGPEFLTYFQNEAQLEKSRLLSDRFSAERPKGSFSTLEIQRTEQGDSAMYLCASYDTQYFGPGTRLTVL.

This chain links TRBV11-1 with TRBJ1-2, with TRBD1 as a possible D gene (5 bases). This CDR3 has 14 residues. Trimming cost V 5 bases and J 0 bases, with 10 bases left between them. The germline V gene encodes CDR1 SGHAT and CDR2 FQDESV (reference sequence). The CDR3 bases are TGTGCCAGCAGCGGGACCGGAGCTAACTATGGCTACACCTTC. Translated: CASSGTGANYGYTF.

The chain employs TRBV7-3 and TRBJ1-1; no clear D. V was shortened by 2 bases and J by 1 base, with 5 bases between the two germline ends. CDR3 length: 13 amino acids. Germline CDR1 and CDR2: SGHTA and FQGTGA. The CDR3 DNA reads TGTGCCAGCAGCTTAGGGAGGAACACTGAAGCTTTCTTT. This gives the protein CASSLGRNTEAFF.